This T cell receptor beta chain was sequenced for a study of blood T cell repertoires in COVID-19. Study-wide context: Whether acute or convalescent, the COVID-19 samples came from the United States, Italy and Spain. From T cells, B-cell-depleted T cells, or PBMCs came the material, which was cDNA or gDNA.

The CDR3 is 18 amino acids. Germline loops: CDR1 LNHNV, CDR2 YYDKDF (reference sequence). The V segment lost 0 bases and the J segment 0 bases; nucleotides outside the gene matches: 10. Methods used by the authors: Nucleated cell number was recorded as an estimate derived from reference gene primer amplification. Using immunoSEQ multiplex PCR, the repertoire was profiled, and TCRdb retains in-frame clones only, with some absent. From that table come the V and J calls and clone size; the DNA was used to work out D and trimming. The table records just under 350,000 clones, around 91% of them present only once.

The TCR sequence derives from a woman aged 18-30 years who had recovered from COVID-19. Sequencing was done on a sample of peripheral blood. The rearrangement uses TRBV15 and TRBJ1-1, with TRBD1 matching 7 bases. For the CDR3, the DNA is TGTGCCACCAGCAGAGATCGGGCAGGGGGAAGACTGAACACTGAAGCTTTCTTT. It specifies CATSRDRAGGRLNTEAFF.